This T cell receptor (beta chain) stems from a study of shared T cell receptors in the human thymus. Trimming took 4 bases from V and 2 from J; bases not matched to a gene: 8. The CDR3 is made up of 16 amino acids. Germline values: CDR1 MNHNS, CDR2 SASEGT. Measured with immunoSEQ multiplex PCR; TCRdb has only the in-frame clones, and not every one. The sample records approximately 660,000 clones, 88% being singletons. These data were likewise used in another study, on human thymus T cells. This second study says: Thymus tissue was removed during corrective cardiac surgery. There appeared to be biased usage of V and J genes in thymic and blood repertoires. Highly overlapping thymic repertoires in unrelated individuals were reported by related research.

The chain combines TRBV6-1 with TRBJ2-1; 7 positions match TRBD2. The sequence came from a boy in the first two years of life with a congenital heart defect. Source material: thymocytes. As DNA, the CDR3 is TGTGCCAGCAGTGTCATAGCGGGCCCAACCTACAATGAGCAGTTCTTC. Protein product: CASSVIAGPTYNEQFF.